The 9 T cell receptor beta chains given below trace back to one sample, sequenced in a study of CDR3 diversity in severe acne. TCRdb re-called the PCR reads through MiXCR, storing one row per CDR3 protein. This table holds tens of thousands of distinct CDR3 sequences, 45% to 55% found once. Sequencing was done on a sample of blood. These receptors were obtained from a male donor in good health, without acne.

V is TRBV10-3 and J is TRBJ2-7; 10 bases fit TRBD2. V lost 10 bases, J lost 6 bases, and 21 bases stayed unmatched. Germline CDR1 is ENHRY and CDR2 is SYGVKD. CDR3 size: 17 residues. In DNA, the CDR3 is TGTGCCAACAGAGACACTCGGACTAGCGGAATGGGCGCCGAGCAGTACTTC. The encoded protein is CANRDTRTSGMGAEQYF.

This clonotype was recorded many times. The V call is TRBV30, the J call TRBJ2-7, with D possibly matching TRBD1 (5 bases). The germline CDR1 and CDR2 sequences are GTSNPN and SVGIG (reference sequence). V was trimmed by 3 bases and J by 6 bases, leaving 18 bases between them. This CDR3 has 14 amino acids. CDR3 nucleotides: TGTGCCTGGAGAAGGACACCGGGCCCTAGCGAGCAGTACTTC. The encoded protein is CAWRRTPGPSEQYF.

The chain combines TRBV7-9 with TRBJ2-7; D not resolved. The CDR3 has 13 amino acids. Per germline, CDR1 SEHNR and CDR2 FQNEAQ (reference sequence). The ends were cut back, 3 bases at V and 3 bases at J, with 9 bases in the middle. The CDR3 spells CASSLATDYEQYF. CDR3 sequence (DNA): TGTGCCAGCAGCTTGGCGACTGACTACGAGCAGTACTTC.

The chain employs TRBV6-6 and TRBJ1-6; 7 nucleotides match TRBD1. The CDR3 runs 14 residues. Looked up from germline, CDR1 is MNHNY and CDR2 is SVGAGI (reference sequence). V shed 10 bases, J shed 10 bases, and the junction held 13 bases outside the gene matches. CDR3: CATMSTGLFSPLHF. The CDR3 DNA reads as TGTGCCACCATGTCGACAGGGTTGTTCTCACCCCTCCACTTT.

This clonotype was detected ten times or more. The rearrangement links TRBV19 to TRBJ2-1; D is uncertain. The germline V gene has CDR1 LNHDA and CDR2 SQIVND (reference sequence). This CDR3 is built from 11 residues. The V and J ends lost 3 bases and 9 bases respectively, with 6 bases between them. The CDR3 here is CASSISREQFF. In DNA form, the CDR3 reads TGTGCCAGTAGTATTAGCCGTGAGCAGTTCTTC.

V and J are TRBV5-5 and TRBJ2-1; no firm D call. The CDR3 has 13 amino acids. The V gene lost 1 base and the J gene lost 7 bases, with 9 bases spanning the gap. Germline V gene lookup returns CDR1 SGHKS and CDR2 YYEKEE (reference sequence). DNA for the CDR3: TGTGCCAGCAGCTTGACACCAACTAATGAGCAGTTCTTC. Translating it yields CASSLTPTNEQFF.

This rearrangement joins TRBV20-1 to TRBJ2-1; 8 nucleotides match TRBD2. Germline V CDR1 and CDR2: DFQATT, SNEGSKA (reference sequence). V dropped 4 bases and J dropped 9; count of bases not matched to a gene: 11. The CDR3 totals 14 residues. CDR3 bases: TGCAGTGCTAACACGGGGGGGCGGCTAGGTGAGCAGTTCTTC. It specifies CSANTGGRLGEQFF.

This clonotype was seen ten or more times. The chain joins TRBV10-3 to TRBJ2-7, with a weak D call TRBD2 (5 bases). The CDR3 covers 14 residues. V was pared by 10 bases and J by 2 bases, with 18 bases between. Germline-derived CDR1 and CDR2 are ENHRY and SYGVKD. The CDR3 reads CATWAAGNTYEQYF. DNA of the CDR3: TGTGCCACATGGGCGGCGGGTAATACCTACGAGCAGTACTTC.

This clonotype appeared a few times. The rearrangement links TRBV28 to TRBJ2-7; no firm D call. Germline CDR1 is MDHEN and CDR2 is SYDVKM. V was shortened by 5 bases and J by 3 bases, with 8 bases between the two germline ends. CDR3 length: 12 amino acids. The CDR3, as DNA: TGTGCCAGCAGTGACTTACTCTACGAGCAGTACTTC. It encodes CASSDLLYEQYF.